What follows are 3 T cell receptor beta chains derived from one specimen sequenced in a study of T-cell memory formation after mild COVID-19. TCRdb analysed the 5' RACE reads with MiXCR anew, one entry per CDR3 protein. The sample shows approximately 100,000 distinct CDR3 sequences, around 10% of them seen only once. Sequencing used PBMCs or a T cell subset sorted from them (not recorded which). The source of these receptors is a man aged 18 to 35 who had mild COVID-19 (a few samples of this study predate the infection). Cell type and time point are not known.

CDR3 protein: CASSLTPDEKLFF. CDR3 bases: TGTGCCAGCAGCTTAACTCCGGATGAAAAACTGTTTTTT. The chain links TRBV7-9 to TRBJ1-4; D call uncertain. This CDR3 has 13 residues. Per germline, CDR1 SEHNR and CDR2 FQNEAQ (reference sequence). V lost 2 bases, J lost 6 bases, and 7 bases lay in between.

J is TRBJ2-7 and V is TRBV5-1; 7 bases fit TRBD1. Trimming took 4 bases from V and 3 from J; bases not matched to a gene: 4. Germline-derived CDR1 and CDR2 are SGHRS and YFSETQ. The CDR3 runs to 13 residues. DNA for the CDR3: TGCGCCAGCAGCATGGGACAGTTCTACGAGCAGTACTTC. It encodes CASSMGQFYEQYF.

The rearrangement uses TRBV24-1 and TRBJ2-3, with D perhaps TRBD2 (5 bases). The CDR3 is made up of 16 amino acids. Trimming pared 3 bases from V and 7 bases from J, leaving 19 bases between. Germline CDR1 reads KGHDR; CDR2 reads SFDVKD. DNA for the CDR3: TGTGCCACCAGTGATATGGTCGGACTCGGTCATCATACGCAGTATTTT. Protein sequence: CATSDMVGLGHHTQYF.